This T cell receptor (beta chain) was observed in a study of blood T cell repertoires in COVID-19. Seattle's cohort entered during active infection and was followed longitudinally. The CDR3 spans 14 residues. Germline V gene lookup returns CDR1 SGHTA and CDR2 FQGNSA. The ends were cut back, 5 bases at V and 0 bases at J, with 8 bases in the middle. Some clones are missing from TCRdb's copy, which holds only in-frame ones; the method was immunoSEQ multiplex PCR. Of about 110,000 clones in the sample, approximately 85% were seen once. This sequence originates from an older woman with COVID-19, enrolled during active disease. The rearrangement links TRBV7-2 to TRBJ1-3; no clear D. Sequences were obtained from peripheral blood. The CDR3 loop reads CASSPPNSGNTIYF. For the CDR3, the DNA is TGTGCCAGCAGCCCCCCCAACTCTGGAAACACCATATATTTT. The full variable domain, its missing parts supplied by reference TRBV7-2 and TRBJ1-3, is GAGVSQSPSNKVTEKGKDVELRCDPISGHTALYWYRQSLGQGLEFLIYFQGNSAPDKSGLPSDRFSAERTGGSVSTLTIQRTQQEDSAVYLCASSPPNSGNTIYFGEGSWLTVV.